The clone carrying this T cell receptor (beta chain) has a single count. The antigen remains unidentified. The sample contains more than one DNA sequence encoding this CDR3. Only in-frame clones appear in the TCRdb table, and some are missing; sequencing was by immunoSEQ multiplex PCR. The data show more than 100,000 clones, 85% to 90% seen once. The data derive from a study of T cell responses to AZD1222 COVID-19 vaccine. Study summary: Pooling of second doses given at about 4 or about 12 weeks was done. Study-wide findings and caveats: It was only 6 or 7 AZD1222 recipients who were seropositive at baseline. Repertoire sampling was restricted to post-peak T cell response timepoints. Most donors were white British and more were female, and clonal diversity was possibly underestimated.

Germline V CDR1 and CDR2: SGHRS, YFSETQ. The CDR3 covers 15 residues. Between the trimmed V and J ends, which lost 0 bases and 0 bases, there was a span of 7 bases. Source: peripheral blood, taken on day 0 of AZD1222 vaccination. This clonotype was obtained from an adult in good health. This rearrangement joins TRBV5-1 to TRBJ1-3; the D is unclear. The CDR3 reads CASSLEAGSGNTIYF. CDR3 nucleotides: TGCGCCAGCAGCTTGGAGGCAGGCTCTGGAAACACCATATATTTT.